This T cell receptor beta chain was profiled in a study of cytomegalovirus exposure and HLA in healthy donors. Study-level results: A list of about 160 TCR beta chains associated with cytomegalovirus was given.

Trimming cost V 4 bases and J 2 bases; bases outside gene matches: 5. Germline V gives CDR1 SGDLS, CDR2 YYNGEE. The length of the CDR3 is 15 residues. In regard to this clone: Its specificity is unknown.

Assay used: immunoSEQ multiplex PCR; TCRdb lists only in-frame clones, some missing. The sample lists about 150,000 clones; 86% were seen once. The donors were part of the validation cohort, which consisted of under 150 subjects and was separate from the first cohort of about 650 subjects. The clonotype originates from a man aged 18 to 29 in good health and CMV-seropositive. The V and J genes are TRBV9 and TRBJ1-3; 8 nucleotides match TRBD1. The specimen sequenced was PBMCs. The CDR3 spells CASSPPGQAGNTIYF. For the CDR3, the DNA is TGTGCCAGCAGCCCCCCGGGACAGGCTGGAAACACCATATATTTT.